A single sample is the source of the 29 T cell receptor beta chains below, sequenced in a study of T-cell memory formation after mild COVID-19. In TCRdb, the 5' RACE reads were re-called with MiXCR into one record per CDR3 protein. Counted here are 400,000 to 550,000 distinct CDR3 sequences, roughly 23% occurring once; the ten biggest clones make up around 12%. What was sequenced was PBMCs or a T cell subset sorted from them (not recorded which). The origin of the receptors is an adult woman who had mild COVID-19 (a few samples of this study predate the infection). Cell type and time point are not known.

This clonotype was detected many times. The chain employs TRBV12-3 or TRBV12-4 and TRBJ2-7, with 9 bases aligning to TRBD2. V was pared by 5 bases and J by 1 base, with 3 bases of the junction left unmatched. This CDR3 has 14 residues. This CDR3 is CASSPLAGSYEQYF. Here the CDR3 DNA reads TGTGCCAGCAGTCCACTAGCGGGTTCCTACGAGCAGTACTTC.

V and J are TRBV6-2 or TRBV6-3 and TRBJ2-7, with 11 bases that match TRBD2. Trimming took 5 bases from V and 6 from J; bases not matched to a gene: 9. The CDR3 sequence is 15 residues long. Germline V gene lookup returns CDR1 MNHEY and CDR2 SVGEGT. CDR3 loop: CASSTSGRVLGEQYF. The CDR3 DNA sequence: TGTGCCAGCAGTACTAGCGGGAGAGTTTTGGGCGAGCAGTACTTC.

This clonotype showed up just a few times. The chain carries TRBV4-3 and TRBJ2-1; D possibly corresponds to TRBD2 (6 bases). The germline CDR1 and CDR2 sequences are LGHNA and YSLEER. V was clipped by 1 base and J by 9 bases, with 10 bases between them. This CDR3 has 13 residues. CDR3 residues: CASSQGGGTEQFF. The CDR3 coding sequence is TGCGCCAGCAGCCAAGGAGGAGGGACTGAGCAGTTCTTC.

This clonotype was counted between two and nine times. The CDR3 nucleotides read TGTGCCAGCAGCAAAGCGGGAGTCCACACCGGGGAGCTGTTTTTT. Translation: CASSKAGVHTGELFF. The gene calls are TRBV7-2 and TRBJ2-2; 8 bases are a match to TRBD2. CDR3 length: 15 residues. V lost 5 bases to trimming and J lost 3 bases; unmatched junction nucleotides: 5. Germline V lookup: CDR1 SGHTA, CDR2 FQGNSA.

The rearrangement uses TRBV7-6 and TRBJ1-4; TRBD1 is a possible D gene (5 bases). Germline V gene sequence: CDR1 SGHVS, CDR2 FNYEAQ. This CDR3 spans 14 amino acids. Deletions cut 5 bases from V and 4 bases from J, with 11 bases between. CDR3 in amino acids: CASSPRQYNEKLFF. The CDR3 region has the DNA TGTGCCAGCAGCCCGAGACAGTATAATGAAAAACTGTTTTTT.

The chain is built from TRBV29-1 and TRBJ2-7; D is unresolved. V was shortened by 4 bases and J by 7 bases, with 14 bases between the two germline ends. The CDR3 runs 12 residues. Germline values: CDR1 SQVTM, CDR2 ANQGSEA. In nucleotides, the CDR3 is TGCAGCGTTGGGGCGTCTGGGCTTGAGCAGTACTTC. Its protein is CSVGASGLEQYF.

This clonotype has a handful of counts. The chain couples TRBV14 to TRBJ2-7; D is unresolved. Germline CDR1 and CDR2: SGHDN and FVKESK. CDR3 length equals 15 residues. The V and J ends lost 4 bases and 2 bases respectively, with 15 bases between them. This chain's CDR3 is CASSPREAIPYEQYF. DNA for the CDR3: TGTGCCAGCAGCCCGAGAGAGGCTATCCCCTACGAGCAGTACTTC.

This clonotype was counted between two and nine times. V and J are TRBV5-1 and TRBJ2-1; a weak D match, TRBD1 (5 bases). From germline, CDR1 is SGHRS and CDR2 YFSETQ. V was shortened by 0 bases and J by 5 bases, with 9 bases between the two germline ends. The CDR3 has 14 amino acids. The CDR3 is CASSLEPGNNEQFF. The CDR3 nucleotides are TGCGCCAGCAGCTTGGAGCCAGGGAACAATGAGCAGTTCTTC.

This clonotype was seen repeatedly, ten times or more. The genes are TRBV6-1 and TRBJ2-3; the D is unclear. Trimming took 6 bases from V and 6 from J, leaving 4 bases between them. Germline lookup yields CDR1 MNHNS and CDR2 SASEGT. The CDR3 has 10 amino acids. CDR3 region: CASRYDTQYF. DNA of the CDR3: TGTGCCAGCAGATATGATACGCAGTATTTT.

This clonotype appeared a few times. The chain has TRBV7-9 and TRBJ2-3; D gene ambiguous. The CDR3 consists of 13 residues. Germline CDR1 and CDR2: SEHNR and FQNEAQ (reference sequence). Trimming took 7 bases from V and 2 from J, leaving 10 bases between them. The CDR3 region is CASIRRNTDTQYF. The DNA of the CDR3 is TGTGCCAGCATTCGGAGAAACACAGATACGCAGTATTTT.

The DNA for the CDR3 is TGTGCCAGCACCACAGGACTAGCGGAATCTTCCGGGGAGCTGTTTTTT. Translating gives CASTTGLAESSGELFF. This chain uses TRBV5-5 with TRBJ2-2; 10 nucleotides match TRBD2. The CDR3 is 16 residues long. J gave up 6 bases and V 6 bases, and 11 bases lay outside the gene matches. Germline CDR1 SGHKS, CDR2 YYEKEE (reference sequence).

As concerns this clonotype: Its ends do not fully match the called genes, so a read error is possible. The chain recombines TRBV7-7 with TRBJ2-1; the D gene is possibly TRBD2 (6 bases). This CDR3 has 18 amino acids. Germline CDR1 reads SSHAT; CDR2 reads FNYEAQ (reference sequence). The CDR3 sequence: CASSPLGASEPTFNEQFF. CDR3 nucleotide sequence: TGTGCTAGCAGCCCCCTAGGGGCTAGCGAACCCACCTTCAATGAGCAGTTCTTC. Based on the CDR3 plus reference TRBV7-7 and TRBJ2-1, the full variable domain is GAGVSQSPRYKVTKRGQDVTLRCDPISSHATLYWYQQALGQGPEFLTYFNYEAQPDKSGLPSDRFSAERPEGSISTLTIQRTEQRDSAMYRCASSPLGASEPTFNEQFFGPGTRLTVL.

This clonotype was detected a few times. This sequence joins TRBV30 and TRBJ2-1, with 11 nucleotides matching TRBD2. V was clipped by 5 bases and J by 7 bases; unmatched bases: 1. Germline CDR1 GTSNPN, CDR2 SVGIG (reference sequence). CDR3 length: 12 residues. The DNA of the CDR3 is TGTGCCTGGTCTAGCGGGAGGAATGAGCAGTTCTTC. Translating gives CAWSSGRNEQFF.

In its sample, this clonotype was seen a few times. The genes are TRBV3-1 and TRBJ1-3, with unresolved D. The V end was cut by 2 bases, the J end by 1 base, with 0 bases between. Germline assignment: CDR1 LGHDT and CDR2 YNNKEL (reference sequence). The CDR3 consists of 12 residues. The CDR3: CASSQSGNTIYF. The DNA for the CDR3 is TGTGCCAGCAGCCAATCTGGAAACACCATATATTTT.

DNA for the CDR3: TGTGCCACCAGCCTCGGACGCGAGCAGTACTTC. Protein: CATSLGREQYF. This sequence joins TRBV24-1 and TRBJ2-7, with D uncertain. Per germline, CDR1 KGHDR and CDR2 SFDVKD. The CDR3 covers 11 residues. Between the trimmed V and J ends, which lost 7 bases and 6 bases, there was a span of 9 bases.

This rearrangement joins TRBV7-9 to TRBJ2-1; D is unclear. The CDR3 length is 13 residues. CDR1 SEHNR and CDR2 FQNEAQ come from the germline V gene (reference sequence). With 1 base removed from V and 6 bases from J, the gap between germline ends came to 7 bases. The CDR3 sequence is CASSLVPVNEQFF. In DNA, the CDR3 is TGTGCCAGCAGCTTAGTACCCGTCAATGAGCAGTTCTTC.

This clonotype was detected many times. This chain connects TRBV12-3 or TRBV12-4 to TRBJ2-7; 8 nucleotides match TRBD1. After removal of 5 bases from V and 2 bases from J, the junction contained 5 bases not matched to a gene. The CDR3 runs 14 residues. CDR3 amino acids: CASSAGQGAYEQYF. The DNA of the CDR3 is TGTGCCAGCAGTGCCGGACAGGGCGCCTACGAGCAGTACTTC.

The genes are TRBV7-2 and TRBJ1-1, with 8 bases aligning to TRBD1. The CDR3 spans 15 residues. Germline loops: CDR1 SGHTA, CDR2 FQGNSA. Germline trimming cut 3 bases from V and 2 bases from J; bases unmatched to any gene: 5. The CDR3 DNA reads TGTGCCAGCAGCTTCGCCGGGACAGGAAACACTGAAGCTTTCTTT. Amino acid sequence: CASSFAGTGNTEAFF.

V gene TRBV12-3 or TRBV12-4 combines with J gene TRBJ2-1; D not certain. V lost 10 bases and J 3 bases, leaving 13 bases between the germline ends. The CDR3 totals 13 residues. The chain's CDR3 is CATVSGGYNEQFF. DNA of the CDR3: TGTGCCACAGTTTCGGGCGGCTACAATGAGCAGTTCTTC.

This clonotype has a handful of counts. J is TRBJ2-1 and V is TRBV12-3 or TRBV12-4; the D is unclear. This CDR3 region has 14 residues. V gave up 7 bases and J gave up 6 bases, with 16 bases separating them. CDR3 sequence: CASTPPPLPNEQFF. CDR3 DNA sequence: TGTGCCAGCACCCCACCCCCTTTACCCAATGAGCAGTTCTTC.

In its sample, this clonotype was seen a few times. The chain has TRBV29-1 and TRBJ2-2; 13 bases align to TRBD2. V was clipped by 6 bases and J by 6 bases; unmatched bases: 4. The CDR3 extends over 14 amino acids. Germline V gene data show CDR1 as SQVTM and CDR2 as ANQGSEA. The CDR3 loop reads CSVGLAGDAGELFF. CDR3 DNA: TGCAGCGTAGGACTAGCGGGAGACGCCGGGGAGCTGTTTTTT.

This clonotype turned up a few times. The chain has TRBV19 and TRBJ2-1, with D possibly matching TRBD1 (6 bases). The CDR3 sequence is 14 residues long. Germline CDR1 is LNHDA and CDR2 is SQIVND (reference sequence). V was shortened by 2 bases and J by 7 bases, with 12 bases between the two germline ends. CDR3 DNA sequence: TGTGCCAGTAGTATAACGGCCAGGGGTAATGAGCAGTTCTTC. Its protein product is CASSITARGNEQFF.

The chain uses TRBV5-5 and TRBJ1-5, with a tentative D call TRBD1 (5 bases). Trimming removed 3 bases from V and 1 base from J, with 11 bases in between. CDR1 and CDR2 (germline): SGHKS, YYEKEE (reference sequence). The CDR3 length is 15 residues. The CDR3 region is CASSSHRGSNQPQHF. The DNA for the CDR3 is TGTGCCAGCAGCTCCCATAGGGGAAGCAATCAGCCCCAGCATTTT.

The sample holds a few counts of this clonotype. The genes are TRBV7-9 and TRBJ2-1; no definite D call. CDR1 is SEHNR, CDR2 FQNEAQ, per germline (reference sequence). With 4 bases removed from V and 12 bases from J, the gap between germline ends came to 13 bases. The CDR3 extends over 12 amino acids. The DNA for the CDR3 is TGTGCCAGCAGCTCCCGGCGAGTTAGGCAGTTCTTC. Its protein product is CASSSRRVRQFF.

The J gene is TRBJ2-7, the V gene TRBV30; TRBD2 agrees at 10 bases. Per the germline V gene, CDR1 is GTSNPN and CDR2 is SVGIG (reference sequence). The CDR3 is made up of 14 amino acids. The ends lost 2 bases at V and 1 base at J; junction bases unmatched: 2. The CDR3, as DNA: TGTGCCTGGAGTAAGGGACTAGCGTCCTACGAGCAGTACTTC. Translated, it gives CAWSKGLASYEQYF.

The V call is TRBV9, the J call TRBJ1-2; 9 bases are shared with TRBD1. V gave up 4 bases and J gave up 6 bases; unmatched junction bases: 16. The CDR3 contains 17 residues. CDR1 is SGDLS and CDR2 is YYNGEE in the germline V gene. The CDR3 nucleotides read TGTGCCAGCAGCATAACGACGGGACAGGGTGGGGTCGATGGCTACACCTTC. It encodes CASSITTGQGGVDGYTF.

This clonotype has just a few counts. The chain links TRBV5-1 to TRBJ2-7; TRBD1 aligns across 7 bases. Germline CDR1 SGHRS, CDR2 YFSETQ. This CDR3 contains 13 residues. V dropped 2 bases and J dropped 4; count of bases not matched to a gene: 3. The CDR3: CASSLTGEYEQYF. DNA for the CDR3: TGCGCCAGCAGCTTAACAGGGGAGTACGAGCAGTACTTC.

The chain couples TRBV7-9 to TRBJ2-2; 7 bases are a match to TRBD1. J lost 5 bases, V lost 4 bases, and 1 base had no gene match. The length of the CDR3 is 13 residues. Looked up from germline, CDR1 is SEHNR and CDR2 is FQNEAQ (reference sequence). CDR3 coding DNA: TGTGCCAGCAGCTCGACAGGGACCGGGGAGCTGTTTTTT. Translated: CASSSTGTGELFF.

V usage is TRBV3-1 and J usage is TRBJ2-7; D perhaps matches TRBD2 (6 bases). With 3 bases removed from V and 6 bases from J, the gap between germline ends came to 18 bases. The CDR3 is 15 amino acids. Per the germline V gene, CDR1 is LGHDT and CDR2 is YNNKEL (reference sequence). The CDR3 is CASSHSVAVPSEQYF. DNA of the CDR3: TGTGCCAGCAGCCACTCCGTAGCGGTTCCTTCCGAGCAGTACTTC.